There are many counts of the clone carrying this TCR beta chain. Its target is not known. These data come from a study of early T cells in non-severe SARS-CoV-2 infection. At the level of the study: Sequencing targeted bulk RNA from unsorted whole blood, leaving chains unpaired.

Individual cDNA molecules carried attached unique molecular identifiers. TCRdb redid the calling of the 5' RACE reads with MiXCR, one entry per CDR3 protein. This table holds about 110,000 distinct CDR3 sequences, around 12% found once. This CDR3 has 16 amino acids. Trimming removed 0 bases from V and 8 bases from J; junction bases left unmatched: 9. The germline V gene has CDR1 LNHNV and CDR2 YYDKDF (reference sequence). Notes on the study in general: VDJdb-based matching was biased toward anti-spike CD8 responses and missed private and CD4 specificities.

This TCR was sampled from an adult who was a healthcare worker with PCR-confirmed SARS-CoV-2 infection or an uninfected control (not recorded which). The chain employs TRBV15 and TRBJ2-2; 7 bases align to TRBD2. The input for sequencing was whole blood, taken at baseline. The CDR3 DNA follows: TGTGCCACCAGCAGAGAACGAGCGGGATCCACGGGGGAGCTGTTTTTT. Translation gives CATSRERAGSTGELFF.